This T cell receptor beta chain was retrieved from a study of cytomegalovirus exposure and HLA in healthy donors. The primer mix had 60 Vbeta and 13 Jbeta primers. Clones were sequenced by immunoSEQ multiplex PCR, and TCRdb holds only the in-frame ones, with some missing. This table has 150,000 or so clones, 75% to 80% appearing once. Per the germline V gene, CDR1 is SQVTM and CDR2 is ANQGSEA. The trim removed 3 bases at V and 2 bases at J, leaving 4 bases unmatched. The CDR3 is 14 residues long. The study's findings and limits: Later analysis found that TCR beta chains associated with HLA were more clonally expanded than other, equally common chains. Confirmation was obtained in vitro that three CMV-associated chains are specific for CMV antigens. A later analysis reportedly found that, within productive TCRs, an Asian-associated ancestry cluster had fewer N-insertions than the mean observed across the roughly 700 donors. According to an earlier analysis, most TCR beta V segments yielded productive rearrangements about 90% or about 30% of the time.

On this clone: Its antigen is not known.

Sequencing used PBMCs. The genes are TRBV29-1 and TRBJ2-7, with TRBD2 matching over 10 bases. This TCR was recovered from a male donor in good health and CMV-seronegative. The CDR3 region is CSVEVTSGTYEQYF. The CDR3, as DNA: TGCAGCGTTGAGGTTACTAGCGGGACCTACGAGCAGTACTTC.